Below, 11 T cell receptor beta chains from the same sample are listed, as sequenced in a study of T cells in Graves' hyperthyroidism and ophthalmopathy (dated by TCRdb to the late 2010s). Receptor amplification or capture employed multiplex PCR. Instrument on record: Illumina HiSeq 2000. The TCR beta CDR3 regions were amplified from RNA transcripts. The TCR CDR3 was subjected to a first round of RT-PCR using the HTBI primer set and the Qiagen OneStep RT-PCR kit. TCRdb's own reprocessing of the public reads used fastp at Q25 and MiXCR and kept productive beta chains. Rows matching on CDR3 protein sequence are summarized as one entry with the most common DNA and genes. In all, the sample holds 330,000 or so distinct CDR3 sequences, and around 20% of those were seen once. The ten biggest clones cover less than 40% of the sample. Sequences were obtained from blood. These receptors originate from a man between 50 and 59 years old with Graves' ophthalmopathy.

This clonotype was seen many times. The chain joins TRBV5-1 to TRBJ2-2; TRBD2 is a possible D gene (6 bases). V was cut by 3 bases and J by 5 bases, with 14 bases left in between. The CDR3 is made up of 15 amino acids. Germline values: CDR1 SGHRS, CDR2 YFSETQ. The CDR3 region is CASSSRRAGTGELFF. As DNA, the CDR3 is TGCGCCAGCAGCTCTCGAAGGGCGGGGACCGGGGAGCTGTTTTTT. The full variable domain, with the rest looked up from reference TRBV5-1 and TRBJ2-2, is KAGVTQTPRYLIKTRGQQVTLSCSPISGHRSVSWYQQTPGQGLQFLFEYFSETQRNKGNFPGRFSGRQFSNSRSEMNVSTLELGDSALYLCASSSRRAGTGELFFGEGSRLTVL.

The gene calls are TRBV3-1 and TRBJ1-2, with 7 bases fitting TRBD1. The V and J ends lost 4 bases and 4 bases, in that order; junction bases with no gene match: 6. This CDR3 has 14 residues. Germline V gives CDR1 LGHDT, CDR2 YNNKEL (reference sequence). CDR3 sequence reads: CASSLTGTAYGYTF. The CDR3, as DNA: TGTGCCAGCAGCCTTACCGGGACAGCCTATGGCTACACCTTC.

Points on this clonotype: Since a much larger clone is just one base distant, this may be a read error. J is TRBJ1-2 and V is TRBV7-9, with TRBD1 identical over 9 bases. This CDR3 contains 15 residues. The germline V gene has CDR1 SEHNR and CDR2 FQNEAQ (reference sequence). The CDR3 loop is CASSLARTGAYGCTF. CDR3 bases: TGTGCCAGCAGCTTAGCCCGGACAGGGGCCTATGGCTGCACCTTC.

This clonotype was seen only a few times. In nucleotides, the CDR3 is TGCGCCAGCAGCCGAGTCAATGAGCAGTTCTTC. Translating it yields CASSRVNEQFF. This chain joins TRBV5-1 and TRBJ2-1; D is undetermined. The CDR3 contains 11 residues. V lost 4 bases, J lost 6 bases, and 5 bases lay in between. From germline, CDR1 is SGHRS and CDR2 YFSETQ. Complete variable domain (other parts from reference TRBV5-1 and TRBJ2-1): KAGVTQTPRYLIKTRGQQVTLSCSPISGHRSVSWYQQTPGQGLQFLFEYFSETQRNKGNFPGRFSGRQFSNSRSEMNVSTLELGDSALYLCASSRVNEQFFGPGTRLTVL.

The J gene is TRBJ1-2, the V gene TRBV7-8, with 9 bases aligning to TRBD1. V dropped 5 bases and J dropped 8; count of bases not matched to a gene: 6. CDR3 length: 13 amino acids. Germline V gene lookup returns CDR1 SGHVS and CDR2 FQNEAQ. Here the CDR3 reads CASSDRTGDGYTF. CDR3 in DNA: TGTGCCAGCAGCGACCGGACAGGGGACGGCTACACCTTC.

A few counts support this clonotype. The chain employs TRBV28 and TRBJ1-2; 7 bases map to TRBD1. Germline-derived CDR1 and CDR2 are MDHEN and SYDVKM. Trimming at V came to 6 bases and at J to 7 bases, leaving 14 bases not matched to a gene. CDR3 length: 15 residues. This CDR3 is CASSQIRTGLSGYTF. Written as DNA, the CDR3 is TGTGCCAGCAGCCAAATCCGGACAGGTCTATCTGGCTACACCTTC.

There are many counts of this clonotype. The chain links TRBV6-5 to TRBJ2-1; 9 bases agree with TRBD2. The ends lost 0 bases at V and 4 bases at J; junction bases unmatched: 7. Germline loops: CDR1 MNHEY, CDR2 SVGAGI. The CDR3 consists of 17 residues. CDR3 bases: TGTGCCAGCAGTTACTCTCCGACTAGCGGCCTTTACAATGAGCAGTTCTTC. It yields the protein CASSYSPTSGLYNEQFF.

This clonotype occurred many times. V is TRBV7-9 and J is TRBJ2-5, with 8 bases that match TRBD2. CDR1 and CDR2 from the germline V gene are SEHNR and FQNEAQ (reference sequence). The V and J ends lost 8 bases and 0 bases, in that order; junction bases with no gene match: 8. The CDR3 consists of 15 residues. In nucleotides, the CDR3 is TGTGCCAGCGGGGTGCGTAGCGGGAACCAAGAGACCCAGTACTTC. It specifies CASGVRSGNQETQYF.

The chain joins TRBV20-1 to TRBJ1-6; D remains ambiguous. The ends were cut back, 1 base at V and 7 bases at J, with 11 bases in the middle. Germline CDR1 reads DFQATT; CDR2 reads SNEGSKA (reference sequence). The CDR3 loop spans 14 amino acids. CDR3 nucleotide sequence: TGCAGTGCTAGAGGACAAGGACTAAATTCACCCCTCCACTTT. Residues: CSARGQGLNSPLHF.

The V and J genes are TRBV5-8 and TRBJ2-7, with TRBD1 matching over 7 bases. CDR1 is SGHTS, CDR2 YDEGEE, per germline. V shed 4 bases, J shed 1 base, and the junction held 2 bases outside the gene matches. The CDR3 has 13 residues. The CDR3 DNA follows: TGTGCCAGCAGCCGACAGGGATCCTACGAGCAGTACGTC. Amino acids: CASSRQGSYEQYV.

This clonotype was seen ten or more times. The chain carries TRBV12-5 and TRBJ2-3; 9 bases are shared with TRBD2. In germline, CDR1 is LGHNT, CDR2 FRNRAP. The CDR3 spans 13 residues. Written as DNA, the CDR3 is TGTGCCTCCTCTAGCGGGGCACGGAATACGCAGTATTTT. It encodes CASSSGARNTQYF.